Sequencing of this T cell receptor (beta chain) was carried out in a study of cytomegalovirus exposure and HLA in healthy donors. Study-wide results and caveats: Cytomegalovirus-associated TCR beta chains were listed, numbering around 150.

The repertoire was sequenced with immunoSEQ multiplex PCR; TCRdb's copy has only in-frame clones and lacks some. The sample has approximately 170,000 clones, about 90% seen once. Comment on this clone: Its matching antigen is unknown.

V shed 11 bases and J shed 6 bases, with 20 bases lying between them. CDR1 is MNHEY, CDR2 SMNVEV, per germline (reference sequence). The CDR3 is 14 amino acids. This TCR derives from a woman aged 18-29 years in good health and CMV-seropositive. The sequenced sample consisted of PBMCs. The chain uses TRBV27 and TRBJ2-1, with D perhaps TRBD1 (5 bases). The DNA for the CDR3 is TGTGCCTCCCAGGCCCCAGGGATTGGCAATGAGCAGTTCTTC. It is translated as CASQAPGIGNEQFF.